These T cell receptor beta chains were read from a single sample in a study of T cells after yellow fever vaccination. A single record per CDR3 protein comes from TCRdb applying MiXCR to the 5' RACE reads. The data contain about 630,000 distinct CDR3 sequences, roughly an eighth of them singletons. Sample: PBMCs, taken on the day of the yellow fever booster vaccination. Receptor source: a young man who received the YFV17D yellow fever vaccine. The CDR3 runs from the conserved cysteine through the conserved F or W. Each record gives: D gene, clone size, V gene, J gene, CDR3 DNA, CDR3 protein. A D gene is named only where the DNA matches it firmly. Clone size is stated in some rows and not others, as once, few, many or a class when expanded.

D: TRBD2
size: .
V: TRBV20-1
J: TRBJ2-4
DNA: TGCAGTGCCAGCAGCGGGAGCTCAAAAAACATTCAGTACTTC
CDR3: CSASSGSSKNIQYF

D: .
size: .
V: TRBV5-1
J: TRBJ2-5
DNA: TGCGCCAGCAGCTTGGCTTCGACTAGACCTAGCGAGGAGACCCAGTACTTC
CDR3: CASSLASTRPSEETQYF

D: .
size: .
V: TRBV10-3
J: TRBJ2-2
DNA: TGTGCCATCAGTGTTCCAGACAGGTCCGGGGAGCTGTTTTTT
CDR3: CAISVPDRSGELFF

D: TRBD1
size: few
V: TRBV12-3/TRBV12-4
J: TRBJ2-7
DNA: TGTGCCAGCAGTGGGACCGGGACAGGGAACTACGAGCAGTACTTC
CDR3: CASSGTGTGNYEQYF

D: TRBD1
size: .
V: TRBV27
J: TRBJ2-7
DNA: TGTGCCAGCAGTTTGACAGGGGGCGCCGTGGAACACTTC
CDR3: CASSLTGGAVEHF

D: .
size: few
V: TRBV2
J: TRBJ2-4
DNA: TGTGCCAGCAGCCCACTCGCGGGTCTAGCCAAAAACATTCAGTACTTC
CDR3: CASSPLAGLAKNIQYF

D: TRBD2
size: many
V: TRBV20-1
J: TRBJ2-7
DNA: TGCAGTGCTGCGGGACTAGCGGTAACCGAGCAGTACTTC
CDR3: CSAAGLAVTEQYF

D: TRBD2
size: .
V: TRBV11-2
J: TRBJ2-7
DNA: TGTGCCAGCAGCGCAGTGGGACTAGCGGACTACGAGCAGTACTTC
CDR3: CASSAVGLADYEQYF

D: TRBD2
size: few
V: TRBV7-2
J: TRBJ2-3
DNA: TGTGCCAGCAGCAGACTAGCGGCGGTACCCACAGATACGCAGTATTTT
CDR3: CASSRLAAVPTDTQYF

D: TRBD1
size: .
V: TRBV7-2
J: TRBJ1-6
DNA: TGTGCCAGCAGCAACACCGGGACAGGGGGTTCACCCCTCCACTTT
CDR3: CASSNTGTGGSPLHF

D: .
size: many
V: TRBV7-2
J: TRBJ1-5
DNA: TGTGCCAGCAGCTTAGCGTCGGGGGAACAGCATTTT
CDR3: CASSLASGEQHF

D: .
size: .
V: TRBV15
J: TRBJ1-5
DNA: TGTGCCACCAGCAGAGATAAGGCAGAAGGGCTCCAACCCCAGCATTTT
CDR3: CATSRDKAEGLQPQHF

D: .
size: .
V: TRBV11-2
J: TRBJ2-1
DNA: TGTGCCAGCAGCCAAAACAGGGGAGGGAATGAGCAGTTCTTC
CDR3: CASSQNRGGNEQFF

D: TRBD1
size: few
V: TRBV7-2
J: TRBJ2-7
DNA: TGTGCCAGCAGCTTAGAGGGGACAGGGCTTTACGAGCAGTACTTC
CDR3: CASSLEGTGLYEQYF

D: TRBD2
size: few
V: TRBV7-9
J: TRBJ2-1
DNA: TGTGCCGGATATACTAGCGGGAGGGGCAATGAGCAGTTCTTC
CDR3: CAGYTSGRGNEQFF

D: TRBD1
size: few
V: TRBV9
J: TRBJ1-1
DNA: TGTGCCAGCAGCGGGACGGGACAGATGAACACTGAAGCTTTCTTT
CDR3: CASSGTGQMNTEAFF

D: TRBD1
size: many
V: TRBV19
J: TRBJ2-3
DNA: TGTGCCAGTTCAACAGGGGGCGAGGATACGCAGTATTTT
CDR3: CASSTGGEDTQYF

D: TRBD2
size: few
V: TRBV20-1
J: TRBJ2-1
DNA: TGCAGTGCTAGAGATGTCTCCGCTAGCGGGAGTTACAATGAGCAGTTCTTC
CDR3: CSARDVSASGSYNEQFF

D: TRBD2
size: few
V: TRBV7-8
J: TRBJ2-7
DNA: TGTGCCAGCAGCTTCCTAGCGGGTTCGGCTGAGCAGTACTTC
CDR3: CASSFLAGSAEQYF

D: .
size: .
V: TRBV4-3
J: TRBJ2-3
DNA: TGCGCCAGCAGCCTTGGGGACCAAGATACGCAGTATTTT
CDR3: CASSLGDQDTQYF

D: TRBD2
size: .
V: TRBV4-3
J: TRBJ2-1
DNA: TGCGCCAGCAGCCAGGCGGGAGGGCCCCAGCAGTTCTTC
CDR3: CASSQAGGPQQFF

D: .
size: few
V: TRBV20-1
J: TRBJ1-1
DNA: TGCAGTGCTAGAGTGTGGTACCGGGGAAACACTGAAGCTTTCTTT
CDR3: CSARVWYRGNTEAFF

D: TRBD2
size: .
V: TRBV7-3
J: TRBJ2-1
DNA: TGTGCCAGCAGCTTAGAACTAGCGGGAGAAGGTGAGCAGTTCTTC
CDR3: CASSLELAGEGEQFF

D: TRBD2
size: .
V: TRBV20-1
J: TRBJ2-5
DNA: TGCAGTGCTAACACCTGGGGTAGCGGGAAGAGGAGAGAGACCCAGTACTTC
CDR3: CSANTWGSGKRRETQYF

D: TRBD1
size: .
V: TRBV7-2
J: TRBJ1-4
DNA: TGTGCCAGCAGCAAAAGAGGCTCCTGGACAGGGGGCGAAAAACTGTTTTTT
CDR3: CASSKRGSWTGGEKLFF

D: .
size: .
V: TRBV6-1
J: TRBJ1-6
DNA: TGTGCCAGCACCTATGGGCCGCCCAACTATAATTCACCCCTCCACTTT
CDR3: CASTYGPPNYNSPLHF

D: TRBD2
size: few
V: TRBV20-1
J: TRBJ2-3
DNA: TGCAGTGTTCCTAGCGGGGATACCACAGATACGCAGTATTTT
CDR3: CSVPSGDTTDTQYF

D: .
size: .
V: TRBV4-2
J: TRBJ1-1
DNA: TGTGCCAGCAGCCAAGATCCGGGGGCAGGGACCACTGAAGCTTTCTTT
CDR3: CASSQDPGAGTTEAFF

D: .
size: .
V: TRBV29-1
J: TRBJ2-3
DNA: TGCAGCGTTGTGGCGGGACTTCGCGATACGCAGTATTTT
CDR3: CSVVAGLRDTQYF

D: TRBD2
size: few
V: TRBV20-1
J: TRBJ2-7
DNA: TGCAGTGCTAGATTATTTAGCGGGAGAGGTCCCTACGAGCAGTACTTC
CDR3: CSARLFSGRGPYEQYF

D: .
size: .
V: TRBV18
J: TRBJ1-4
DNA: TGTGCCAGCTCACCGAGACAGGTCGCAGGGTGGGACGAAAAACTGTTTTTT
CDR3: CASSPRQVAGWDEKLFF

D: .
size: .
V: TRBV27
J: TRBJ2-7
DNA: TGTGCCAGCAGTTTCAAGACGGGGTACGAGCAGTACTTC
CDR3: CASSFKTGYEQYF

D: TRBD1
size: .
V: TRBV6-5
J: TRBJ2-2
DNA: TGTGCCAGCACTTTCGACAGGGTTGCCACCGGGGAGCTGTTTTTT
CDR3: CASTFDRVATGELFF

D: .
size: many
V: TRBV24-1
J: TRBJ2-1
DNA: TGTGCCACCAGTGATTTATGGTACAATGAGCAGTTCTTC
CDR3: CATSDLWYNEQFF

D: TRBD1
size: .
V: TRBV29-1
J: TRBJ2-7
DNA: TGCAGCGTTGTGACAGGGGGCCTGCACGAGCAGTACTTC
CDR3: CSVVTGGLHEQYF

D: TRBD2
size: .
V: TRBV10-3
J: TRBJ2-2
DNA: TGTGCCATCAGTGGGACTCGACTAGCGGGAGGGGCCGGGGAGCTGTTTTTT
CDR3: CAISGTRLAGGAGELFF

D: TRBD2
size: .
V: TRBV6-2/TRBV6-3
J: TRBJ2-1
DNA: TGTTCCAGCAGAGTACTAGCGGGAGGGTACAATGAGCAGTTCTTC
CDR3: CSSRVLAGGYNEQFF